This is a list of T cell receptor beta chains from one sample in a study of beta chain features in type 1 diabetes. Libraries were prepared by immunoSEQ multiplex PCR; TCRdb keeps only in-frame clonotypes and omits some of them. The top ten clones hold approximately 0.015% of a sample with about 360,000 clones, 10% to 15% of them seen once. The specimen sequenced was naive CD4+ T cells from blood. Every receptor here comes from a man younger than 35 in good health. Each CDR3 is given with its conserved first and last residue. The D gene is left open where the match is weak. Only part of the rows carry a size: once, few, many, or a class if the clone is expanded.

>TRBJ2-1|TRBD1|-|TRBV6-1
CASSEGDRGRSYNEQFF
TGTGCCAGCAGTGAAGGGGACAGGGGGAGGTCCTACAATGAGCAGTTCTTC
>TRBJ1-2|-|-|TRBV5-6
CASSLDPTAGYGYTF
TGTGCCAGCAGCTTGGACCCGACAGCAGGGTATGGCTACACCTTC
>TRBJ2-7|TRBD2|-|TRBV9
CASSVEASGAIYEQYF
TGTGCCAGCAGCGTAGAGGCTAGCGGGGCCATCTACGAGCAGTACTTC
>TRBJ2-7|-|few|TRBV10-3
CAISESQGPYEQYF
TGTGCCATCAGTGAGTCTCAGGGGCCCTACGAGCAGTACTTC
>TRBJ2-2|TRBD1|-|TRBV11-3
CAMKGQGVTGELFF
TGTGCCATGAAGGGGCAGGGGGTCACCGGGGAGCTGTTTTTT
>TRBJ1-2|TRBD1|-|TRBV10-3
CAISGRQGLYGYTF
TGTGCCATCAGTGGTCGACAGGGCCTCTATGGCTACACCTTC
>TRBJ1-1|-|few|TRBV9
CASSVGHMNTEAFF
TGTGCCAGCAGCGTAGGACATATGAACACTGAAGCTTTCTTT
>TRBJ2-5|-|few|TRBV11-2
CASSPSRETQYF
TGTGCCAGCAGCCCTAGCCGGGAGACCCAGTACTTC
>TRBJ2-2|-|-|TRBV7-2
CASSLASAGELFF
TGTGCCAGCAGCTTAGCTTCCGCCGGGGAGCTGTTTTTT
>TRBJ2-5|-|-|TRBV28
CASSGLTQYF
TGTGCCAGCAGTGGGCTTACCCAGTACTTC
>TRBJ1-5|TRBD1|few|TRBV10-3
CAISRQGTRDNQPQHF
TGTGCCATCAGTCGACAGGGAACTAGGGACAATCAGCCCCAGCATTTT
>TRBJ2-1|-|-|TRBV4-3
CASSPGQSYNEQFF
TGCGCCAGCAGCCCCGGACAGTCCTACAATGAGCAGTTCTTC
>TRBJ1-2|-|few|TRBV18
CASSPRVEDGYTF
TGTGCCAGCTCACCGCGGGTCGAGGACGGCTACACCTTC
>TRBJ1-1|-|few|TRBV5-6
CASSLRGSGNTEAFF
TGTGCCAGCAGCTTGAGAGGGTCGGGGAACACTGAAGCTTTCTTT
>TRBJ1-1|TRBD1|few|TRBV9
CASSFKGEQGRAFF
TGTGCCAGCAGCTTCAAGGGAGAACAGGGGAGAGCTTTCTTT
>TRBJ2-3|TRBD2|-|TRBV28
CASSLGGRGRTDTQYF
TGTGCCAGCAGTTTAGGTGGCCGCGGGAGGACAGATACGCAGTATTTT
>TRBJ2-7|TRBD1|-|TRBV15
CATSKRGQGMWEQYF
TGTGCCACCAGCAAGAGGGGACAGGGGATGTGGGAGCAGTACTTC
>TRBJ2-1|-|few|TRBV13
CASTRRGRSYNEQFF
TGTGCCAGCACCCGGAGGGGTCGGTCCTACAATGAGCAGTTCTTC
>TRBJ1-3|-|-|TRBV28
CASSFMAGAGNTIYF
TGTGCCAGCAGTTTCATGGCAGGGGCTGGAAACACCATATATTTT
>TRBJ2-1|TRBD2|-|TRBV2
CASSGEGYEQFF
TGTGCCAGCAGTGGGGAGGGCTATGAGCAGTTCTTC
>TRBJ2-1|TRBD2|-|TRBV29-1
CSVVGGSLNNEQFF
TGCAGCGTTGTAGGCGGGAGCCTAAACAATGAGCAGTTCTTC
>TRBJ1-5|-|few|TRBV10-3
CAISPGENQPQHF
TGTGCCATCAGTCCCGGAGAAAATCAGCCCCAGCATTTT
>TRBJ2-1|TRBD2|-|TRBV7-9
CASSLRLAGVGNEQFF
TGTGCCAGCAGCTTACGACTAGCGGGAGTAGGGAATGAGCAGTTCTTC
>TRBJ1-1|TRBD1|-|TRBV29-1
CSVRWTGAYAFF
TGCAGCGTTCGTTGGACAGGGGCTTACGCTTTCTTT
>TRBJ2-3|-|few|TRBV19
CASSIGTSPDTQYF
TGTGCCAGTAGTATTGGGACTTCCCCAGATACGCAGTATTTT
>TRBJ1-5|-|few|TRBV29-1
CSVAGGAGQPQHF
TGCAGCGTTGCCGGGGGAGCTGGGCAGCCCCAGCATTTT
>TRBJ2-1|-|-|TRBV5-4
CASSPDSISYNEQFF
TGTGCCAGCAGCCCGGACTCGATCTCCTACAATGAGCAGTTCTTC
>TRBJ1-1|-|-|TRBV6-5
CASSYSSNTEAFF
TGTGCCAGCAGTTACTCCTCGAACACTGAAGCTTTCTTT
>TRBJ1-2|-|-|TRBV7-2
CASSTWTHGYTF
TGTGCCAGCAGCACCTGGACACATGGCTACACCTTC
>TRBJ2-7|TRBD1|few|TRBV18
CASSPRTGGYEQYF
TGTGCCAGCTCACCACGGACAGGGGGGTACGAGCAGTACTTC
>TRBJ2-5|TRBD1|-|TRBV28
CASSRRTGGDETQYF
TGTGCCAGCAGTCGTCGGACAGGGGGTGATGAGACCCAGTACTTC
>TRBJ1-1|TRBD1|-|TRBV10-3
CAITGAGQTEAFF
TGTGCCATCACGGGCGCGGGACAGACTGAAGCTTTCTTT
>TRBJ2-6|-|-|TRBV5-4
CASRTEAGANVLTF
TGTGCCAGCAGGACCGAGGCTGGGGCCAACGTCCTGACTTTC
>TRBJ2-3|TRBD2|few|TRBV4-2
CASSPTSGSTDTQYF
TGTGCCTCAAGTCCGACTAGCGGGTCAACAGATACGCAGTATTTT
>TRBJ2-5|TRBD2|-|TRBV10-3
CAIMSSGGQETQYF
TGTGCCATCATGAGCAGCGGGGGGCAAGAGACCCAGTACTTC
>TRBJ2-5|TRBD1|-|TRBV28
CASSDRVGTQYF
TGTGCCAGCAGCGACAGGGTAGGGACCCAGTACTTC
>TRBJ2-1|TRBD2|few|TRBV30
CAWSRKLAGVVNEQFF
TGTGCCTGGAGCCGAAAACTAGCGGGGGTGGTAAATGAGCAGTTCTTC
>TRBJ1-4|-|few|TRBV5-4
CASSRGSATNEKLFF
TGTGCCAGCAGCCGTGGTAGCGCAACTAATGAAAAACTGTTTTTT
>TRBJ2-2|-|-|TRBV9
CASSVASRAGELFF
TGTGCCAGCAGCGTAGCCAGTCGGGCCGGGGAGCTGTTTTTT
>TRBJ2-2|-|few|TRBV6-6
CASRQNTGELFF
TGTGCCAGCCGACAGAACACCGGGGAGCTGTTTTTT
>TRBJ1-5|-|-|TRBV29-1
CSAATGGGDSNQPQHF
TGCAGCGCCGCGACAGGAGGTGGGGACAGCAATCAGCCCCAGCATTTT
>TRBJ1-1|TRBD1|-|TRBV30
CAWEGQGGGLAFF
TGTGCCTGGGAGGGACAGGGTGGAGGTTTGGCTTTCTTT
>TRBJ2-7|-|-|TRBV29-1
CSVWPHGEHYEQYF
TGCAGCGTTTGGCCCCACGGGGAGCACTACGAGCAGTACTTC
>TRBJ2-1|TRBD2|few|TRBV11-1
CASSPKYGTTYNEQFF
TGTGCCAGCAGCCCGAAATACGGGACTACCTACAATGAGCAGTTCTTC
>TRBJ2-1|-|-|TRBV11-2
CASSLTGPRYNEQFF
TGTGCCAGCAGCTTAACAGGCCCGCGTTACAATGAGCAGTTCTTC
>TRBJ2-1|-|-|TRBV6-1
CASIAGGTPAREQFF
TGTGCCAGCATCGCAGGAGGTACCCCAGCCAGGGAGCAGTTCTTC
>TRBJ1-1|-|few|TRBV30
CAWSRQNTEAFF
TGTGCCTGGAGCCGACAAAACACTGAAGCTTTCTTT
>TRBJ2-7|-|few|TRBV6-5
CASSNPRGYEQYF
TGTGCCAGCAGTAACCCCAGAGGCTACGAGCAGTACTTC
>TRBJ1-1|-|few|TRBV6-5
CASENGGNTEAFF
TGTGCCAGCGAAAACGGAGGAAACACTGAAGCTTTCTTT
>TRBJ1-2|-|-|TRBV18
CASAPRAEGDYGYTF
TGTGCCAGCGCCCCGAGGGCCGAGGGGGACTATGGCTACACCTTC
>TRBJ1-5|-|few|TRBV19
CASSIATGNQPQHF
TGTGCCAGTAGTATAGCGACTGGGAATCAGCCCCAGCATTTT
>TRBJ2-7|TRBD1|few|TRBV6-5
CASSDRDEQYF
TGTGCCAGCAGCGACAGGGACGAGCAGTACTTC
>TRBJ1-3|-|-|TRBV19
CASSQSTIGNTIYF
TGTGCCAGCAGTCAGTCCACGATTGGAAACACCATATATTTT
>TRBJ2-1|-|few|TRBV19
CASSIPQGTGGYNEQFF
TGTGCCAGTAGTATTCCCCAGGGGACGGGGGGCTACAATGAGCAGTTCTTC
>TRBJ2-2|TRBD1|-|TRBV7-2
CASSLRQGDNGELFF
TGTGCCAGCAGCTTACGACAGGGGGACAACGGGGAGCTGTTTTTT